The 21 T cell receptor beta chains listed next were all sequenced from one sample in a study of T cells after posttransplantation cyclophosphamide. Treatment was busulfan-fludarabine conditioning, a marrow graft, and cyclophosphamide on days +3 and +4. Clones were sequenced by immunoSEQ multiplex PCR, and TCRdb holds only the in-frame ones, with some missing. Seen here are tens of thousands of clones, 78% observed once, and the top ten hold about 8%. Here the sequenced sample was CD4+ T cells sorted from blood, taken roughly 1,900 days after a stem cell transplant with posttransplant cyclophosphamide. The origin of the receptors is a female patient between 40 and 55 years old who received an allogeneic stem cell transplant from a related donor, was CMV-positive, and had no GVHD. Some T cells may have come from the graft donor.

This chain uses TRBV5-1 with TRBJ2-7; 8 bases line up with TRBD2. This CDR3 is 15 amino acids long. Per the germline V gene, CDR1 is SGHRS and CDR2 is YFSETQ. Trimming took 0 bases from V and 2 from J; bases not matched to a gene: 4. The DNA of the CDR3 is TGCGCCAGCAGCTTGGATAGCGGGGAGACCTACGAGCAGTACTTC. Encoded protein: CASSLDSGETYEQYF.

The rearrangement uses TRBV10-3 and TRBJ2-1; 7 positions match TRBD2. The CDR3 runs to 15 residues. The trim removed 2 bases at V and 9 bases at J, leaving 10 bases unmatched. The germline gives CDR1 ENHRY, CDR2 SYGVKD. CDR3 coding DNA: TGTGCCATCAGTGAGACGAAAGCGGGGTGGGGTGAGCAGTTCTTC. Protein product: CAISETKAGWGEQFF.

CDR3: CASSTGQPLGVGYTF. Here the CDR3 DNA reads TGTGCCAGCAGCACCGGACAGCCGTTAGGAGTGGGCTACACCTTC. J is TRBJ1-2 and V is TRBV7-9; D possibly corresponds to TRBD1 (6 bases). This CDR3 is 15 amino acids long. In germline, CDR1 is SEHNR, CDR2 FQNEAQ (reference sequence). Between the trimmed V and J ends, which lost 5 bases and 8 bases, there was a span of 21 bases.

The V call is TRBV5-1, the J call TRBJ2-7; 7 bases fit TRBD1. The CDR3 sequence is 13 residues long. The ends lost 7 bases at V and 2 bases at J; junction bases unmatched: 6. Germline V CDR1 and CDR2: SGHRS, YFSETQ. The CDR3 spells CASAAGQAYEQYF. In DNA form, the CDR3 reads TGCGCCAGCGCGGCCGGACAGGCCTACGAGCAGTACTTC.

The CDR3 loop is CASSVHQGSRGGELFF. Here the CDR3 DNA reads TGTGCCAGCAGCGTACACCAGGGTTCCAGGGGCGGGGAGCTGTTTTTT. The rearrangement links TRBV9 to TRBJ2-2, with TRBD1 as a possible D gene (6 bases). CDR1 is SGDLS and CDR2 is YYNGEE in the germline V gene. V lost 1 base, J lost 7 bases, and 17 bases lay in between. CDR3 length: 16 residues.

This chain joins TRBV11-3 and TRBJ2-2; perhaps TRBD2 as D (6 bases). CDR3 length equals 17 residues. V dropped 3 bases and J dropped 4 bases, with 18 bases sitting between them. CDR1 is SGHNT and CDR2 is YENEEA in the germline V gene. Here the CDR3 reads CASSFNRDSEFTGELFF. CDR3 nucleotides: TGTGCCAGCAGCTTCAACCGGGACTCGGAATTCACCGGGGAGCTGTTTTTT.

This chain uses TRBV7-2 with TRBJ2-5; 9 nucleotides align to TRBD2. Losses at the gene ends were 5 bases for V and 5 bases for J; bases not matched to a gene: 15. This CDR3 spans 17 amino acids. Germline V gene data show CDR1 as SGHTA and CDR2 as FQGNSA. CDR3 sequence: CASSRGGAGGPGETQYF. CDR3 sequence (DNA): TGTGCCAGCAGCCGTGGAGGTGCGGGGGGGCCGGGGGAGACCCAGTACTTC. Using reference TRBV7-2 and TRBJ2-5 for the parts outside the CDR3, the full variable domain is GAGVSQSPSNKVTEKGKDVELRCDPISGHTALYWYRQSLGQGLEFLIYFQGNSAPDKSGLPSDRFSAERTGGSVSTLTIQRTQQEDSAVYLCASSRGGAGGPGETQYFGPGTRLLVL.

V is TRBV18 and J is TRBJ2-6, with D possibly TRBD1 on 6 matching bases. CDR1 is KGHSH, CDR2 LQKENI, per germline. V lost 3 bases, J lost 0 bases, and 9 bases lay in between. This CDR3 is 16 amino acids long. DNA for the CDR3: TGTGCCAGCTCACCCGGACAGAGCTCTGGGGCCAACGTCCTGACTTTC. Translation gives CASSPGQSSGANVLTF.

The V gene is TRBV5-1, the J gene TRBJ1-4; D is unresolved. Germline lookup yields CDR1 SGHRS and CDR2 YFSETQ. The CDR3 runs to 15 residues. Trimming stripped 5 bases from V and 0 bases from J, with 11 bases between. DNA of the CDR3: TGCGCCAGCAGACTTAGCCTAGCAACTAATGAAAAACTGTTTTTT. It encodes CASRLSLATNEKLFF.

This sequence joins TRBV5-1 and TRBJ2-1; D possibly corresponds to TRBD1 (6 bases). The germline V gene has CDR1 SGHRS and CDR2 YFSETQ. The CDR3 length is 16 residues. The V end lost 4 bases, the J end lost 6 bases, and 20 bases lay between the germline ends. Here the CDR3 reads CASSRGQTYVFNEQFF. DNA for the CDR3: TGCGCCAGCAGCCGAGGACAGACTTATGTCTTCAATGAGCAGTTCTTC.

The chain uses TRBV9 and TRBJ2-1; TRBD2 agrees at 10 bases. There are 17 residues in the CDR3. Germline CDR1 and CDR2: SGDLS and YYNGEE. V shed 0 bases and J 7 bases; nucleotides not matched to a gene: 10. CDR3 loop: CASSVELAGGRGNEQFF. The CDR3 nucleotides are TGTGCCAGCAGCGTAGAATTAGCGGGGGGCCGGGGAAATGAGCAGTTCTTC.

J is TRBJ2-2 and V is TRBV7-9; no reliable D call. V was clipped by 3 bases and J by 4 bases, with 9 bases between them. The germline V gene encodes CDR1 SEHNR and CDR2 FQNEAQ (reference sequence). This CDR3 region has 14 residues. CDR3 in DNA: TGTGCCAGCAGCTTCTTGTATAGCACCGGGGAGCTGTTTTTT. Protein product: CASSFLYSTGELFF.

This chain joins TRBV2 and TRBJ1-1, with TRBD1 identical over 7 bases. Trimming at V came to 8 bases and at J to 5 bases, leaving 2 bases not matched to a gene. This CDR3 region has 11 residues. Germline values: CDR1 SNHLY, CDR2 FYNNEI. The CDR3 reads CASLRGTEAFF. The CDR3 nucleotides are TGTGCCAGCCTCAGGGGGACTGAAGCTTTCTTT.

This clone was observed a single time. CDR3 sequence reads: CASSLWQNTEAFF. The CDR3 nucleotides read TGTGCCAGCAGCTTGTGGCAGAACACTGAAGCTTTCTTT. This rearrangement joins TRBV7-9 to TRBJ1-1; D gene unclear. Per the germline V gene, CDR1 is SEHNR and CDR2 is FQNEAQ (reference sequence). The CDR3 totals 13 residues. With 3 bases removed from V and 1 base from J, the gap between germline ends came to 6 bases.

This chain connects TRBV2 to TRBJ2-3; D gene ambiguous. V was pared by 6 bases and J by 6 bases, with 16 bases between. Germline lookup yields CDR1 SNHLY and CDR2 FYNNEI. The CDR3 runs to 14 residues. The CDR3 DNA is TGTGCCAGCAGGGAACTACCGACCAGGGATACGCAGTATTTT. Its translation is CASRELPTRDTQYF.

This clone turned up a few times. The genes are TRBV7-3 and TRBJ2-1; 11 bases fit TRBD2. Germline V gives CDR1 SGHTA, CDR2 FQGTGA. J was trimmed by 5 bases and V by 3 bases; bases with no gene match: 3. The CDR3 contains 15 residues. CDR3 sequence (DNA): TGTGCCAGCAGCTTTTTAGCGGGGGGGGACAATGAGCAGTTCTTC. Amino acid sequence: CASSFLAGGDNEQFF.

The chain has TRBV19 and TRBJ2-3; 9 bases are shared with TRBD2. V trimming: 6 bases; J trimming: 2 bases; junction bases outside the gene matches: 12. This CDR3 is 17 amino acids long. In germline, CDR1 is LNHDA, CDR2 SQIVND (reference sequence). This chain's CDR3 is CASRGGVAGEYTDTQYF. The CDR3 DNA reads TGTGCCAGTAGAGGGGGGGTAGCGGGGGAATACACAGATACGCAGTATTTT.

This chain uses TRBV2 with TRBJ2-3; D remains unclear. The CDR3 runs to 12 residues. V lost 7 bases, J lost 8 bases, and 13 bases lay in between. The germline CDR1 and CDR2 sequences are SNHLY and FYNNEI. The CDR3 sequence: CASKSISSTQYF. Written as DNA, the CDR3 is TGTGCCAGCAAATCGATATCGAGTACGCAGTATTTT.

The chain has TRBV4-1 and TRBJ2-3; 10 nucleotides align to TRBD2. V shed 0 bases, J shed 5 bases, and the junction held 5 bases outside the gene matches. The CDR3 is 16 residues long. CDR1 and CDR2 from the germline V gene are MGHRA and YSYEKL. For the CDR3, the DNA is TGCGCCAGCAGCCAAGAAGCGGGGGGGCTGGGAGATACGCAGTATTTT. Its translation: CASSQEAGGLGDTQYF.

This chain connects TRBV19 to TRBJ2-2, with 8 bases matching TRBD1. In germline, CDR1 is LNHDA, CDR2 SQIVND (reference sequence). V trimming: 5 bases; J trimming: 1 base; junction bases outside the gene matches: 3. The CDR3 is 15 amino acids. In DNA, the CDR3 is TGTGCCAGTAGTCCCGGGACAGGGAACACCGGGGAGCTGTTTTTT. It codes for CASSPGTGNTGELFF.

The chain is built from TRBV19 and TRBJ2-5; 14 nucleotides match TRBD2. This CDR3 is 16 amino acids long. Trimming removed 5 bases from V and 5 bases from J; junction bases left unmatched: 7. Germline V lookup: CDR1 LNHDA, CDR2 SQIVND (reference sequence). The CDR3 sequence: CASSGRLAGGRETQYF. The CDR3 DNA sequence: TGTGCCAGTAGTGGGAGACTAGCGGGGGGGCGGGAGACCCAGTACTTC.